One and the same sample provided the 7 T cell receptor beta chains below, sequenced in a study of control samples from healthy donors and cancer patients (dated by TCRdb to 2019 to 2021). Libraries were constructed by the immunoSEQ multiplex PCR assay. TCRdb holds this immuneACCESS table with in-frame rearrangements only. Some clones are missing; in checked studies, unresolved V genes explain under half, and the rest has no known cause. The sample contains about 48,000 clones, roughly 92% of them found a single time. Jointly, the top ten make up less than 25% of the sample. The sequenced material came from PBMCs. These receptors originate from a woman aged 50 to 65 with head and neck cancer.

The V gene is TRBV7-2, the J gene TRBJ1-2; possible D gene TRBD1, 6 bases. Germline V lookup: CDR1 SGHTA, CDR2 FQGNSA. The CDR3 runs to 14 residues. V shed 5 bases and J shed 3 bases, with 13 bases lying between them. In DNA, the CDR3 is TGTGCCAGCAGCGCTGAACAGGGTTACTATGGCTACACCTTC. Encoded protein: CASSAEQGYYGYTF.

The rearrangement uses TRBV19 and TRBJ2-1, with D maybe TRBD1 (7 bases). The CDR3 totals 15 residues. The V end lost 6 bases, the J end lost 0 bases, and 12 bases lay between the germline ends. Germline CDR1 reads LNHDA; CDR2 reads SQIVND (reference sequence). The CDR3 DNA is TGTGCCAGTAGCAGGGGGGCGAGCTCCTACAATGAGCAGTTCTTC. This translates into CASSRGASSYNEQFF. Full variable domain (rest looked up from reference TRBV19 and TRBJ2-1): DGGITQSPKYLFRKEGQNVTLSCEQNLNHDAMYWYRQDPGQGLRLIYYSQIVNDFQKGDIAEGYSVSREKKESFPLTVTSAQKNPTAFYLCASSRGASSYNEQFFGPGTRLTVL.

The chain links TRBV4-1 to TRBJ2-3, with TRBD2 matching over 7 bases. The V segment lost 1 base and the J segment 1 base; nucleotides outside the gene matches: 5. The CDR3 is 16 residues long. In germline, CDR1 is MGHRA, CDR2 YSYEKL. Here the CDR3 reads CASSQGNSGGTDTQYF. For the CDR3, the DNA is TGCGCCAGCAGCCAAGGAAACAGCGGGGGCACAGATACGCAGTATTTT.

The chain recombines TRBV28 with TRBJ1-1, with a tentative D call TRBD1 (5 bases). Germline-derived CDR1 and CDR2 are MDHEN and SYDVKM. V lost 6 bases to trimming and J lost 3 bases, with 14 bases between them. This CDR3 is 14 amino acids long. The DNA for the CDR3 is TGTGCCAGCAGGAGCTGGGGGGAGGACACTGAAGCTTTCTTT. It codes for CASRSWGEDTEAFF.

The genes are TRBV2 and TRBJ2-3; 11 nucleotides line up with TRBD2. CDR3 length: 16 amino acids. The germline V gene has CDR1 SNHLY and CDR2 FYNNEI. V was clipped by 10 bases and J by 4 bases; unmatched bases: 13. In DNA form, the CDR3 reads TGTGCCAACAAAATACGGCTAGCGGGGGGACCAGATACGCAGTATTTT. This gives the protein CANKIRLAGGPDTQYF.

V usage is TRBV4-1 and J usage is TRBJ1-1; 7 bases match TRBD1. This CDR3 region has 15 residues. Trimming cost V 6 bases and J 4 bases; bases outside gene matches: 11. Germline V gene data show CDR1 as MGHRA and CDR2 as YSYEKL. The CDR3 protein is CASSINEDRLTEAFF. The CDR3, as DNA: TGCGCCAGCAGTATCAACGAGGACAGGCTCACTGAAGCTTTCTTT.

The V call is TRBV7-6, the J call TRBJ2-7; weak D call: TRBD2 (5 bases). V shed 5 bases and J shed 1 base, with 24 bases lying between them. CDR3 size: 18 residues. Germline loops: CDR1 SGHVS, CDR2 FNYEAQ. CDR3 nucleotides: TGTGCCAGCAGCGCATCTAACCCCCTACCGGGGTTATCCTACGAGCAGTACTTC. Its protein is CASSASNPLPGLSYEQYF. Looking up the rest from reference TRBV7-6 and TRBJ2-7 gives the full variable domain: GAGVSQSPRYKVTKRGQDVALRCDPISGHVSLYWYRQALGQGPEFLTYFNYEAQQDKSGLPNDRFSAERPEGSISTLTIQRTEQRDSAMYRCASSASNPLPGLSYEQYFGPGTRLTVT.